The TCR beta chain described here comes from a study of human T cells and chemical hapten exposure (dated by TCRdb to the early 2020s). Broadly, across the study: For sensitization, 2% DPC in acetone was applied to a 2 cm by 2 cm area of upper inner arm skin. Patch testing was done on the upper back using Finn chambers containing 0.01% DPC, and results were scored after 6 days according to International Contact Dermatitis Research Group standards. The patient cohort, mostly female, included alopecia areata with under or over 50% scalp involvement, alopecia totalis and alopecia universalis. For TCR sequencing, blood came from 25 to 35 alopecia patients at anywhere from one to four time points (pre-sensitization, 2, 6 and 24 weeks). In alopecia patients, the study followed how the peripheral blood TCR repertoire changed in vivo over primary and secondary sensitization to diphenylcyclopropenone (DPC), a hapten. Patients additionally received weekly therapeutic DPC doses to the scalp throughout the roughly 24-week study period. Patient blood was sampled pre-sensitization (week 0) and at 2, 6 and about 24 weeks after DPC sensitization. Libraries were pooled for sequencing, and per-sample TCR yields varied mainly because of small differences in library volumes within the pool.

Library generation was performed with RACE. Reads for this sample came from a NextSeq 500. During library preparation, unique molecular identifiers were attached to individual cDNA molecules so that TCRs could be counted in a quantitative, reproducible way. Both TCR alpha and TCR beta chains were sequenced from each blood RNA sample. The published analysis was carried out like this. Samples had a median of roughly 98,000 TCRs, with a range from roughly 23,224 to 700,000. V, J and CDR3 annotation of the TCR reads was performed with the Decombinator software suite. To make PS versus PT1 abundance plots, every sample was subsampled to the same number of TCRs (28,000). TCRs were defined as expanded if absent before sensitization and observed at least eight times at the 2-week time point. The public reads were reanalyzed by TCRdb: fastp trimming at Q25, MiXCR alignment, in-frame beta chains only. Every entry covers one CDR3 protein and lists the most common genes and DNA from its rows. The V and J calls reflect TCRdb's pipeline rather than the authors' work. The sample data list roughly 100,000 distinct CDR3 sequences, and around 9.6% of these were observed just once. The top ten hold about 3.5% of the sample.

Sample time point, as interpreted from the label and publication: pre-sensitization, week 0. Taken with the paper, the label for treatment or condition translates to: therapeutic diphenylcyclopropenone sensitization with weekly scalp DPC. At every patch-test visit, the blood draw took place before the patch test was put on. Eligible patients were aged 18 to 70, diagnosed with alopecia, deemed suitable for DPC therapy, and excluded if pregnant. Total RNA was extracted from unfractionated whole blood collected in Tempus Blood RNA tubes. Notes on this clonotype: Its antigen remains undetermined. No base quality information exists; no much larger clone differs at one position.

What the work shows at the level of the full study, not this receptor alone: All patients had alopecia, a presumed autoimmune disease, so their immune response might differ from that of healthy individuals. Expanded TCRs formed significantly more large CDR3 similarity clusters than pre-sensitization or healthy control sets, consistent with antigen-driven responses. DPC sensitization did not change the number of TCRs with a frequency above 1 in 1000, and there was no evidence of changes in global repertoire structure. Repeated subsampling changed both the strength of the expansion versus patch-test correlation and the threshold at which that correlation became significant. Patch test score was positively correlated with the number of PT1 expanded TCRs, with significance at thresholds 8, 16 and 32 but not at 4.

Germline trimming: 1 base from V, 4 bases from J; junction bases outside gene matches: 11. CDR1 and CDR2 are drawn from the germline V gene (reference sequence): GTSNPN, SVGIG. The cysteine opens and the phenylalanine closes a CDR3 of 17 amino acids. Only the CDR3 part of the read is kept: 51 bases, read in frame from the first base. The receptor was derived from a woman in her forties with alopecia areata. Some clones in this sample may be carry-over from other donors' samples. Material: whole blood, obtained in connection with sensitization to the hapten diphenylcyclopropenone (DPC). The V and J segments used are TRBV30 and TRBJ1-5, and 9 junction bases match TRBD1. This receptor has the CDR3 CAWSDLPAGTGNQPQHF. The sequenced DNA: TGTGCCTGGAGTGACCTGCCCGCCGGGACAGGGAATCAGCCCCAGCATTTT.